These T cell receptor beta chains were read from a single sample in a study of a mutant IDH1 vaccine in newly diagnosed glioma. Data came from immunoSEQ multiplex PCR; TCRdb stores just in-frame clones and leaves some out. The sample yields around 54,000 clones, approximately 80% seen once. The sequenced sample was PBMCs, obtained from a glioma patient treated with radiotherapy, temozolomide or both. These receptor sequences come from a man aged 18 to 29 with glioma. Each CDR3 is given with its conserved first and last residue. Fields, in order: V gene, clone size, J gene, D gene, CDR3 DNA, CDR3 protein. D genes are given only for firm matches. The size of a clone is reported for some rows only, either as once, few or many, or as a class for expanded clones.

>TRBV25-1|NA|TRBJ2-5|NA
TGTGCCAGCAGTGAGGGTCCCAGGGTCAATCAAGAGACCCAGTACTTC
CASSEGPRVNQETQYF
>TRBV30|NA|TRBJ2-3|NA
TGTGCCTGGAGTGTATCCAGGTTCTTCCGGTCTAGCACAGATACGCAGTATTTT
CAWSVSRFFRSSTDTQYF
>TRBV19|NA|TRBJ1-5|NA
TGTGCCAGTAGCTCGACTCGACCTAATCAGCCCCAGCATTTT
CASSSTRPNQPQHF
>TRBV5-1|NA|TRBJ2-1|NA
TGCGCCAGCAGCTTGGCCAACAGGGTTGGGAATGAGCAGTTCTTC
CASSLANRVGNEQFF
>TRBV4-1|NA|TRBJ2-2|NA
TGCGCCAGACTCGGGCCGACCACTAACACCGGGGAGCTGTTTTTT
CARLGPTTNTGELFF
>TRBV19|NA|TRBJ1-2|NA
TGTGCCAGTAGTCGGACAGACAGCTATGGCTACACCTTC
CASSRTDSYGYTF
>TRBV6-6|once|TRBJ1-5|NA
TGTGCCAGCAGTTACCGGGGGGGAGGTCAGCCCCAGCATTTT
CASSYRGGGQPQHF
>TRBV7-3|once|TRBJ2-3|NA
TGTGCCAGCAGCTTGGGGGGAGGGAGGGGGTTGACAGATACGCAGTATTTT
CASSLGGGRGLTDTQYF
>TRBV5-1|NA|TRBJ2-5|NA
TGCGCCAGCAGCAGGACAGTGCCGGAGGGGACCCAGTACTTC
CASSRTVPEGTQYF
>TRBV18|once|TRBJ1-3|NA
TGTGCCAGCTCACCACCGTCTGTCTGGGGTACCTCTGGAAACACCATATATTTT
CASSPPSVWGTSGNTIYF
>TRBV25-1|few|TRBJ1-5|NA
TGTGCCAGCCAACACGGCAATCAGCCCCAGCATTTT
CASQHGNQPQHF
>TRBV27|NA|TRBJ1-5|NA
TGTGCCAGCAGTCCTGTCCCCCATCAGCCCCAGCATTTT
CASSPVPHQPQHF
>TRBV29-1|NA|TRBJ2-1|NA
TGCAGCGTTGACGGACTGGCCAACTCCTACAATGAGCAGTTCTTC
CSVDGLANSYNEQFF
>TRBV7-2|NA|TRBJ2-6|NA
TGTGCCAGCAGCTTAGCCGGATTCTCTGGGGCCAACGTCCTGACTTTC
CASSLAGFSGANVLTF
>TRBV1|few|TRBJ1-4|NA
TGCACCAGCAGCCTAGAGACCCCAGGGGAGAAACTGTTTTTT
CTSSLETPGEKLFF
>TRBV29-1|NA|TRBJ1-1|NA
TGCAGCAACAAGGCGGGCCTCGCTGAAGCTTTCTTT
CSNKAGLAEAFF
>TRBV4-1|NA|TRBJ1-5|NA
TGCGCCAGCAGCCCGACGACGGGGAGCAATCAGCCCCAGCATTTT
CASSPTTGSNQPQHF
>TRBV4-1|NA|TRBJ1-1|NA
TGCGCCAGCAGCCCCAATCTCGGGAGGGAATTGAACACTGAAGCTTTCTTT
CASSPNLGRELNTEAFF